These 17 T cell receptor beta chains came from one sample sequenced in a study of blood T cell repertoires in COVID-19 (dated by TCRdb to the early 2020s). Libraries came from the immunoSEQ multiplex PCR assay. TCRdb provides this immuneACCESS table in a form limited to in-frame rearrangements. Some clones are lacking; in checked studies, under half of them reflect an unresolved V gene, and why the rest are absent is not known. Within this sample are 150,000 to 200,000 clones, with over 85% of them counted one time only. In total, the top ten clones hold less than 2% of the sample. The sequencing sample was made of peripheral blood. These receptors originate from a woman aged 55-70 years with COVID-19, enrolled during active disease.

The chain recombines TRBV7-9 with TRBJ1-6, with 9 nucleotides matching TRBD1. V lost 6 bases to trimming and J lost 8 bases; unmatched junction nucleotides: 2. In germline, CDR1 is SEHNR, CDR2 FQNEAQ (reference sequence). The CDR3 consists of 13 residues. The DNA of the CDR3 is TGTGCCAGCAGACAGGGGGCAGATTCACCCCTCCACTTT. Residues: CASRQGADSPLHF.

This chain links TRBV9 with TRBJ2-3, with TRBD2 matching over 9 bases. Trimming took 6 bases from V and 0 from J; bases not matched to a gene: 14. The CDR3 spans 18 residues. Per germline, CDR1 SGDLS and CDR2 YYNGEE. The CDR3 loop reads CASTYSGASGVSTDTQYF. CDR3 DNA: TGTGCCAGCACCTACTCGGGGGCTAGCGGGGTTAGCACAGATACGCAGTATTTT.

V usage is TRBV13 and J usage is TRBJ1-1; 9 nucleotides agree with TRBD1. This CDR3 region has 16 residues. Germline loops: CDR1 PRHDT, CDR2 FYEKMQ (reference sequence). After removal of 0 bases from V and 4 bases from J, the junction contained 6 bases not matched to a gene. The CDR3 protein is CASSLGRGQGTTEAFF. The DNA for the CDR3 is TGTGCCAGCAGCTTAGGCCGGGGACAGGGCACCACTGAAGCTTTCTTT.

CDR3 nucleotide sequence: TGTGCCAGTAGCCCTGCCGGGACAGTCTACAATGAGCAGTTCTTC. This encodes CASSPAGTVYNEQFF. This rearrangement joins TRBV19 to TRBJ2-1; TRBD1 aligns across 7 bases. CDR3 length: 15 amino acids. Losses at the gene ends were 6 bases for V and 3 bases for J; bases not matched to a gene: 8. The germline V gene encodes CDR1 LNHDA and CDR2 SQIVND (reference sequence).

CDR3 sequence: CASSDTGTGDEKLFF. The CDR3, as DNA: TGTGCCAGCAGTGATACCGGGACAGGGGACGAAAAACTGTTTTTT. The chain uses TRBV6-2 or TRBV6-3 and TRBJ1-4; 10 nucleotides line up with TRBD1. Trimming at V came to 5 bases and at J to 8 bases, leaving 8 bases not matched to a gene. The CDR3 extends over 15 amino acids. Germline V gives CDR1 MNHEY, CDR2 SVGEGT.

The chain carries TRBV5-6 and TRBJ1-2, with no clear D. V was trimmed by 4 bases and J by 2 bases, leaving 6 bases between them. The CDR3 contains 12 residues. Germline V gene data show CDR1 as SGHDT and CDR2 as YYEEEE. The CDR3 DNA reads as TGTGCCAGCAGCGCGGCGAACTATGGCTACACCTTC. It codes for CASSAANYGYTF.

DNA for the CDR3: TGTGCCAGCAGCCCTCGCGGCAGTTCACCCCTCCACTTT. This translates into CASSPRGSSPLHF. The J gene is TRBJ1-6, the V gene TRBV5-4; D is ambiguous. CDR3 length equals 13 residues. The V end lost 4 bases, the J end lost 9 bases, and 11 bases lay between the germline ends. Germline V lookup: CDR1 SGHNT, CDR2 YYREEE (reference sequence).

The chain recombines TRBV5-1 with TRBJ2-3; no firm D call. The CDR3 consists of 11 residues. CDR1 and CDR2 from the germline V gene are SGHRS and YFSETQ. Trimming removed 5 bases from V and 9 bases from J, with 10 bases in between. CDR3 region: CASRFGPTQYF. The CDR3 DNA follows: TGCGCCAGCAGATTCGGTCCGACGCAGTATTTT.

J is TRBJ1-1 and V is TRBV6-2 or TRBV6-3; D is perhaps TRBD1 (5 bases). The CDR3 extends over 15 amino acids. Germline CDR1 is MNHEY and CDR2 is SVGEGT. V gave up 2 bases and J gave up 5 bases, with 15 bases separating them. In DNA, the CDR3 is TGTGCCAGCAGTTACAATCCAGGGCCGTGGACTGAAGCTTTCTTT. Amino acid sequence: CASSYNPGPWTEAFF.

This clone was picked up a small number of times. The rearrangement links TRBV6-5 to TRBJ2-3; D is possibly TRBD1 (5 bases). The CDR3 covers 12 residues. Per germline, CDR1 MNHEY and CDR2 SVGAGI. Deletions cut 7 bases from V and 5 bases from J, with 10 bases between. The CDR3 sequence is CASKGEGDTQYF. In DNA form, the CDR3 reads TGTGCCAGCAAAGGGGAAGGAGATACGCAGTATTTT.

The chain recombines TRBV6-6 with TRBJ1-1; TRBD1 matches 7 bases. There are 11 residues in the CDR3. V dropped 6 bases and J dropped 8; count of bases not matched to a gene: 3. Germline V lookup: CDR1 MNHNY, CDR2 SVGAGI (reference sequence). CDR3 loop: CASSEDREAFF. In nucleotides, the CDR3 is TGTGCCAGCAGCGAGGACAGGGAAGCTTTCTTT.

This clone was picked up a small number of times. The J gene is TRBJ1-2, the V gene TRBV11-3, with a tentative D call TRBD1 (5 bases). CDR1 and CDR2 (germline): SGHNT, YENEEA. The CDR3 covers 15 residues. Trimming left V 1 base short and J 8 bases short, with 17 bases between. CDR3: CASSLVKSGRGGYTF. The CDR3 DNA reads TGTGCCAGCAGCTTAGTGAAGTCAGGGAGGGGAGGCTACACCTTC.

This chain joins TRBV19 and TRBJ1-1, with a tentative D call TRBD1 (6 bases). V lost 0 bases and J lost 0, with 8 bases in between. Germline CDR1 LNHDA, CDR2 SQIVND (reference sequence). The CDR3 length is 15 residues. Written as DNA, the CDR3 is TGTGCCAGTAGTATAGACTCAGGGGTGAACACTGAAGCTTTCTTT. Encoded protein: CASSIDSGVNTEAFF.

The chain links TRBV11-2 to TRBJ1-1, with TRBD1 matching 9 bases. This CDR3 is 15 amino acids long. CDR1 is SGHAT, CDR2 FQNNGV, per germline. Trimming cost V 2 bases and J 5 bases; bases outside gene matches: 6. CDR3 nucleotide sequence: TGTGCCAGCAGCTTAAGGGACAGGGAAGGGACTGAAGCTTTCTTT. Its protein product is CASSLRDREGTEAFF.

Remarks on this clone: The identical CDR3 is also encoded by other nucleotide sequences in the sample. V and J are TRBV7-3 and TRBJ1-1; D possibly corresponds to TRBD1 (5 bases). V was trimmed by 5 bases and J by 0 bases, leaving 10 bases between them. The CDR3 consists of 14 residues. Germline V CDR1 and CDR2: SGHTA, FQGTGA. The CDR3 DNA sequence: TGTGCCAGCAGCCCCGGGGGGGTGAACACTGAAGCTTTCTTT. The encoded protein is CASSPGGVNTEAFF.

The chain is built from TRBV5-1 and TRBJ2-5; 8 bases are a match to TRBD1. The CDR3 loop spans 14 amino acids. Germline lookup yields CDR1 SGHRS and CDR2 YFSETQ. V dropped 0 bases and J dropped 4; count of bases not matched to a gene: 2. The CDR3 nucleotides are TGCGCCAGCAGCTTGGCAGGGGGCGGAGAGACCCAGTACTTC. It translates to CASSLAGGGETQYF.

The CDR3 DNA sequence: TGTGCCAGCAGTCCTTTGACAGGGGTCCATCCCACAGATACGCAGTATTTT. Residues: CASSPLTGVHPTDTQYF. The rearrangement uses TRBV5-4 and TRBJ2-3; 8 nucleotides line up with TRBD1. The CDR3 extends over 17 amino acids. In germline, CDR1 is SGHNT, CDR2 YYREEE (reference sequence). With 5 bases clipped from V and 2 bases from J, the junction kept 13 bases outside the gene matches.